The present T cell receptor beta chain was sequenced within a study of blood T cell repertoires in COVID-19. The overall study: Sites across the United States, Italy and Spain contributed samples from acute and convalescent COVID-19. Sample material is recorded as cDNA or gDNA derived from T cells, B-cell-depleted T cells, or PBMCs.

Germline CDR1 MGHRA, CDR2 YSYEKL. The J segment lost 9 bases and the V segment lost 0 bases, leaving 8 bases of the junction unmatched. The CDR3 contains 16 residues. Original data processing: Reference gene primer amplification gave estimated nucleated cell counts. Only in-frame clones appear in the TCRdb table, and some are missing; sequencing was by immunoSEQ multiplex PCR. D and trimming come from the DNA, and the V and J calls and clone size come from that table. The table includes roughly 120,000 clones, under 95% detected once. Sequenced sample: peripheral blood. The receptor's source is a man aged 50 to 60 with active COVID-19. The chain recombines TRBV4-1 with TRBJ2-1; 10 nucleotides align to TRBD2. CDR3 in amino acids: CASSQEGASGRGEQFF. CDR3 in DNA: TGCGCCAGCAGCCAAGAGGGGGCTAGCGGGAGAGGTGAGCAGTTCTTC.